The rows below give T cell receptor beta chains drawn from one sample of a study of shared clonotypes between healthy human individuals. Produced via immunoSEQ multiplex PCR; TCRdb's table is partial and in-frame only. Here the sample spans approximately 1.5 million clones, 95% to 99% being singletons. The sequenced sample was naive CD4+ T cells sorted from blood. The origin of the receptors is a man aged 25 to 40 in good health. CDR3s include the opening cysteine and the closing phenylalanine or tryptophan. Each record gives: J gene, D gene, V gene, clone size, CDR3 DNA, CDR3 protein. A D gene is named only where the DNA matches it firmly. Size tells how often a clone was seen (once, few, many) or the class of an expanded clone, and some rows leave it out.

>TRBJ1-2|-|TRBV10-3|-
TGTGCCATCAGTGCTACAGAGGGCTACACCTTC
CAISATEGYTF
>TRBJ1-1|-|TRBV2|-
TGTGCCAGCACCCTCCTGCTTGAAGCTTTCTTT
CASTLLLEAFF
>TRBJ1-1|TRBD1|TRBV2|-
TGTGCCAGCAGTTTTCGGACAGGGATGAACACTGAAGCTTTCTTT
CASSFRTGMNTEAFF
>TRBJ2-5|-|TRBV5-1|once
TGCGCCAGCAGCTTATCACCCAGCCAAGAGACCCAGTACTTC
CASSLSPSQETQYF
>TRBJ2-7|TRBD2|TRBV7-6|-
TGTGCCAGCAGCTTTCTCCTAGCGGGAGCGACCGGGGAGCAGTACTTC
CASSFLLAGATGEQYF
>TRBJ2-7|-|TRBV19|-
TGTGCCAGTAGTCACCGGACGAAGGACGAGCAGTACTTC
CASSHRTKDEQYF
>TRBJ2-7|TRBD1|TRBV19|-
TGTGCCAGTAGTATTCGGGTTTTGACAGGGGCAGGGTACGAGCAGTACTTC
CASSIRVLTGAGYEQYF
>TRBJ2-1|-|TRBV18|-
TGTGCCAGCTCACCGGGGAGGAACAATGAGCAGTTCTTC
CASSPGRNNEQFF
>TRBJ1-2|-|TRBV7-9|-
TGTGCCAGCAGCTTAGTGTCGCAGGGTTATGGCTACACCTTC
CASSLVSQGYGYTF
>TRBJ2-7|TRBD1|TRBV18|-
TGTGCCAGCTCACCACCGCAGGGGGAGTTTAGCGAGCAGTACTTC
CASSPPQGEFSEQYF
>TRBJ2-3|TRBD2|TRBV9|-
TGTGCCAGCAGCACTAGCGGGGCTAGCACAGATACGCAGTATTTT
CASSTSGASTDTQYF
>TRBJ2-3|-|TRBV5-1|-
TGCGCCAGCAGCTTTTGGGGAGATACGCAGTATTTT
CASSFWGDTQYF
>TRBJ2-3|TRBD2|TRBV5-6|-
TGTGCCAGCAGCTTGGTGTTAGCGGGAGCGGTAGATACGCAGTATTTT
CASSLVLAGAVDTQYF
>TRBJ2-1|-|TRBV10-3|-
TGTGCCATCAGTGAGTCGGTGGACGGCTACAATGAGCAGTTCTTC
CAISESVDGYNEQFF
>TRBJ2-7|TRBD2|TRBV5-1|-
TGCGCCAGCAGCTTGGTTGTAGCGGGGGCCTACGAGCAGTACTTC
CASSLVVAGAYEQYF
>TRBJ1-1|-|TRBV5-1|-
TGCGCCAGCAGCTTGGTCGACAGCATGAACACTGAAGCTTTCTTT
CASSLVDSMNTEAFF
>TRBJ2-7|-|TRBV27|-
TGTGCCAGCAGTTTAAGTAGGGCCTCGGCAGAGCAGTACTTC
CASSLSRASAEQYF
>TRBJ2-7|-|TRBV29-1|-
TGCAGCGGAGGGGAAGGCTACGAGCAGTACTTC
CSGGEGYEQYF
>TRBJ2-2|-|TRBV5-4|once
TGTGCCAGCAGCTTGGGGGGCGCACTCAACACCGGGGAGCTGTTTTTT
CASSLGGALNTGELFF
>TRBJ1-5|TRBD1|TRBV28|-
TGTGCCAGCAAACCGGGCCGAGGGGGCGATCAGCCCCAGCATTTT
CASKPGRGGDQPQHF
>TRBJ2-1|-|TRBV18|once
TGTGCCAGCTCATTCGGACCCCCACCCGACTACAATGAGCAGTTCTTC
CASSFGPPPDYNEQFF
>TRBJ2-1|-|TRBV10-3|-
TGTGCCATCAGTGAGGGCCGCGCCAATGAGCAGTTCTTC
CAISEGRANEQFF
>TRBJ2-2|-|TRBV10-3|-
TGTGCCTTAGGAGGTACCGGGGAGCTGTTTTTT
CALGGTGELFF
>TRBJ2-1|TRBD1|TRBV28|-
TGTGCCAGCAGTCCGTCCGGACAGGCCTCCTACAATGAGCAGTTCTTC
CASSPSGQASYNEQFF
>TRBJ2-4|-|TRBV2|-
TGTGCCAGCAGTGAAATGGGGACTGGCAAAAACATTCAGTACTTC
CASSEMGTGKNIQYF
>TRBJ1-4|-|TRBV7-2|-
TGTGCCAGCAGTTACGACCTTGGGAAACTGTTTTTT
CASSYDLGKLFF
>TRBJ2-7|TRBD2|TRBV11-2|once
TGTGCCAGCAGCTTAGGGAGAAGCGGGACGTCCTACGAGCAGTACTTC
CASSLGRSGTSYEQYF
>TRBJ2-4|-|TRBV5-5|-
TGTGCCAGCAACCTCTTAGACCGGGATTTGAGCTACATTCAGTACTTC
CASNLLDRDLSYIQYF
>TRBJ2-1|TRBD1|TRBV10-3|-
TGTGCCACACGGGACAGCTACAATGAGCAGTTCTTC
CATRDSYNEQFF
>TRBJ2-7|TRBD1|TRBV5-4|once
TGTGCCAGCAGATCCCGGGACAGGGGCAGGGAGCAGTACTTC
CASRSRDRGREQYF
>TRBJ2-1|TRBD2|TRBV25-1|-
TGTGCCAGCAGTGAATCAGGGACTAGCCGATACAATGAGCAGTTCTTC
CASSESGTSRYNEQFF
>TRBJ1-1|-|TRBV12-5|once
TGTGCTAGTGGCCAGGGTAGGAACACTGAAGCTTTCTTT
CASGQGRNTEAFF
>TRBJ2-1|-|TRBV18|-
TGTGCCAGCTCACAGAGCTCCTACAATGAGCAGTTCTTC
CASSQSSYNEQFF
>TRBJ2-7|TRBD1|TRBV19|-
TGTGCCAGTAGTATTCAGGGGGATGCACTCGAGCAGTACTTC
CASSIQGDALEQYF
>TRBJ2-7|-|TRBV11-2|-
TGTGCCAGCAGGGGCGACTCCGATCCGGGGTATGAGCAGTACTTC
CASRGDSDPGYEQYF